Sequencing of this T cell receptor (beta chain) was carried out in a study of shared clonotypes between healthy human individuals. General study results and limits: Rarefaction demonstrated incomplete sorted-subset sequencing despite large depth.

Genomic DNA of each subset was evenly split across several immunoSEQ plates. In the sorted-subset replicate PCRs, 200 ng DNA, 29,000 or so T cell genomes, was used. Data came from immunoSEQ multiplex PCR; TCRdb stores just in-frame clones and leaves some out. The sample has around 300,000 clones; 80% to 90% are singletons. Trimming left V 0 bases short and J 6 bases short, with 14 bases between. The CDR3 length is 15 residues. Germline lookup yields CDR1 SGDLS and CDR2 YYNGEE. On this clone itself: Its target is not known.

To make CD8 memory, CD45RO+ cells were put together with CCR7-negative CD45RA+ TemRA cells. The J gene is TRBJ2-3, the V gene TRBV9; D not resolved. The TCR was taken from a man aged 18 to 30 in good health. Sequencing input: memory CD8+ T cells sorted from blood. Subset indicated: CD45RO+ cells pooled with CCR7-negative TemRA cells. In DNA form, the CDR3 reads TGTGCCAGCAGCGTAGTTGGGGTTAGTTTGGATACGCAGTATTTT. Protein sequence: CASSVVGVSLDTQYF.